These 4 T cell receptor beta chains share one sample of origin, sequenced in a study of identical twins. TCRdb re-analysed the 5' RACE reads in MiXCR, keeping a single row per CDR3 protein. The sample holds hundreds of thousands of distinct CDR3 sequences, about 8.3% seen once. A further study also used this sample, focusing on yellow fever vaccine responses in identical twins.

Material for sequencing was memory (CD45RO+) T cells sorted from blood. The receptors originated from a young woman in good health.

This clonotype was counted ten times or more. The chain couples TRBV6-1 to TRBJ1-1; 9 positions agree with TRBD1. This CDR3 has 13 amino acids. Germline lookup yields CDR1 MNHNS and CDR2 SASEGT. After removal of 6 bases from V and 4 bases from J, the junction contained 3 bases not matched to a gene. The CDR3 sequence is CASRRQGGTEAFF. The CDR3 DNA is TGTGCCAGCAGGAGACAGGGGGGCACTGAAGCTTTCTTT.

This clonotype was found many times. The chain employs TRBV28 and TRBJ2-1, with a possible D match to TRBD1 (5 bases). The CDR3 is made up of 17 amino acids. The germline V gene has CDR1 MDHEN and CDR2 SYDVKM. V lost 5 bases to trimming and J lost 3 bases, with 20 bases between them. CDR3 in amino acids: CASSHSAGFVDYNEQFF. The DNA for the CDR3 is TGTGCCAGCAGTCACTCTGCAGGGTTCGTTGACTACAATGAGCAGTTCTTC.

This chain joins TRBV11-2 and TRBJ2-6, with 9 positions matching TRBD1. The germline gives CDR1 SGHAT, CDR2 FQNNGV. The length of the CDR3 is 17 residues. V dropped 5 bases and J dropped 0; count of bases not matched to a gene: 5. The CDR3 sequence: CASSPQGARSGANVLTF. For the CDR3, the DNA is TGTGCCAGCAGCCCACAGGGGGCACGCTCTGGGGCCAACGTCCTGACTTTC.

This clonotype appeared many times. This rearrangement joins TRBV29-1 to TRBJ2-1, with TRBD2 as a possible D gene (5 bases). Trimming stripped 1 base from V and 5 bases from J, with 15 bases between. CDR3 length equals 15 residues. From germline, CDR1 is SQVTM and CDR2 ANQGSEA. CDR3 coding DNA: TGCAGCGTTGAAGTCGGGTGGGCTAGCAACAATGAGCAGTTCTTC. Amino acids: CSVEVGWASNNEQFF.